These 12 T cell receptor beta chains originate from one sample sequenced in a study of blood T cell repertoires in COVID-19. Clones were read by immunoSEQ multiplex PCR, and TCRdb kept only the in-frame ones, dropping some. In the table there are 95,000 to 150,000 clones, just under 80% of which are singletons. The sequenced sample consisted of peripheral blood. The receptor source for this set is a man aged 60 to 69 with active or convalescent COVID-19.

This clone was observed a single time. CDR3 in amino acids: CAWSGLAGAHEQFF. In DNA, the CDR3 is TGTGCCTGGAGTGGGCTAGCGGGAGCTCATGAGCAGTTCTTC. The rearrangement joins TRBV30 to TRBJ2-1; 10 nucleotides align to TRBD2. CDR3 length equals 14 residues. CDR1 is GTSNPN, CDR2 SVGIG, per germline (reference sequence). V gave up 1 base and J gave up 8 bases; unmatched junction bases: 5.

This clone was detected a few times. The chain employs TRBV28 and TRBJ2-7; TRBD1 aligns across 9 bases. The junction had 6 bases not matched to a gene; V was cut back by 4 bases and J by 5 bases. This CDR3 spans 14 amino acids. Germline V gene data show CDR1 as MDHEN and CDR2 as SYDVKM. The CDR3: CASSYRDRVNEQYF. The DNA for the CDR3 is TGTGCCAGCAGTTACCGGGACAGGGTCAACGAGCAGTACTTC.

The rearrangement joins TRBV6-4 to TRBJ2-1; D is unresolved. Germline V lookup: CDR1 MRHNA, CDR2 SNTAGT. Trimming left V 7 bases short and J 0 bases short, with 10 bases between. The CDR3 totals 14 residues. The DNA of the CDR3 is TGTGCCAGCAAACGAGATAGCTCCTACAATGAGCAGTTCTTC. It translates to CASKRDSSYNEQFF.

This rearrangement joins TRBV9 to TRBJ2-1; D might be TRBD2 (6 bases). Germline V lookup: CDR1 SGDLS, CDR2 YYNGEE. Trimming left V 2 bases short and J 2 bases short, with 11 bases between. The length of the CDR3 is 15 residues. The CDR3 DNA reads as TGTGCCAGCAGCGTGGTCGGGAGCGCCTACAATGAGCAGTTCTTC. Translated, it gives CASSVVGSAYNEQFF.

V and J are TRBV4-2 and TRBJ2-2; D is possibly TRBD2 (5 bases). V was trimmed by 1 base and J by 4 bases, leaving 13 bases between them. Germline values: CDR1 LGHNA, CDR2 YNFKEQ. This CDR3 is 16 amino acids long. The CDR3 region has the DNA TGTGCCAGCAGCCAAGCGGAGGATGGGAGCACCGGGGAGCTGTTTTTT. As protein: CASSQAEDGSTGELFF.

V is TRBV5-1 and J is TRBJ1-6, with 7 bases lining up with TRBD1. This CDR3 is 16 amino acids long. The germline V gene encodes CDR1 SGHRS and CDR2 YFSETQ. V lost 4 bases, J lost 10 bases, and 14 bases stayed unmatched. The CDR3 region has the DNA TGCGCCAGCAGCCCCGGTGCGGGGCAGGGGGTGTCACCCCTCCACTTT. Encoded protein: CASSPGAGQGVSPLHF. The full variable domain, rest sourced from reference TRBV5-1 and TRBJ1-6, is KAGVTQTPRYLIKTRGQQVTLSCSPISGHRSVSWYQQTPGQGLQFLFEYFSETQRNKGNFPGRFSGRQFSNSRSEMNVSTLELGDSALYLCASSPGAGQGVSPLHFGNGTRLTVT.

This clone occurred once. V gene TRBV3-1 (or the pseudogene TRBV3-2) combines with J gene TRBJ2-3; 12 bases are a match to TRBD2. CDR3 length equals 18 residues. V dropped 3 bases and J dropped 0; count of bases not matched to a gene: 7. Germline V gives CDR1 LGHDT, CDR2 YNNKEL (reference sequence). The CDR3 bases are TGTGCCAGCAGCCAGGCCTCTAGCGGGAGGGTAAGCACAGATACGCAGTATTTT. The encoded protein is CASSQASSGRVSTDTQYF.

This chain joins TRBV20-1 and TRBJ1-2; perhaps TRBD1 as D (6 bases). This CDR3 comprises 17 residues. Germline assignment: CDR1 DFQATT and CDR2 SNEGSKA (reference sequence). V shed 3 bases and J shed 2 bases, with 22 bases lying between them. CDR3 nucleotide sequence: TGCAGTGCTAGTTCAACTAGGGGCAGGGGCGCAAACTATGGCTACACCTTC. This codes for CSASSTRGRGANYGYTF.

The CDR3 sequence is CASSPNGDYGYTF. Here the CDR3 DNA reads TGTGCCAGCTCACCAAACGGGGACTATGGCTACACCTTC. The chain is built from TRBV18 and TRBJ1-2, with unresolved D. V lost 2 bases to trimming and J lost 3 bases, with 7 bases between them. The germline gives CDR1 KGHSH, CDR2 LQKENI. CDR3 size: 13 residues. The entire variable domain, with the rest obtained from reference TRBV18 and TRBJ1-2, is as follows: NAGVMQNPRHLVRRRGQEARLRCSPMKGHSHVYWYRQLPEEGLKFMVYLQKENIIDESGMPKERFSAEFPKEGPSILRIQQVVRGDSAAYFCASSPNGDYGYTFGSGTRLTVV.

The chain employs TRBV6-2 or TRBV6-3 and TRBJ1-1, with TRBD1 identical over 9 bases. From germline, CDR1 is MNHEY and CDR2 SVGEGT. The ends lost 2 bases at V and 6 bases at J; junction bases unmatched: 4. The CDR3 is made up of 14 amino acids. CDR3 amino acids: CASSYRTGVAEAFF. The CDR3 nucleotides are TGTGCCAGCAGTTACAGGACAGGGGTCGCTGAAGCTTTCTTT.

This clone was detected only a few times. The chain couples TRBV24-1 to TRBJ2-4; 8 nucleotides agree with TRBD2. This CDR3 comprises 14 residues. The V and J ends lost 12 bases and 7 bases, in that order; junction bases with no gene match: 13. Germline CDR1 KGHDR, CDR2 SFDVKD. CDR3 nucleotide sequence: TGTGCCGGGCCTCTAGCCGGGGGGGAGAACATTCAGTACTTC. This sequence encodes CAGPLAGGENIQYF.

As regards this clone: The same CDR3 can be traced to other DNA sequences in this sample. The chain has TRBV7-3 and TRBJ2-3; the D is unclear. This CDR3 has 14 residues. Trimming cost V 2 bases and J 0 bases, with 6 bases left between them. Germline CDR1 and CDR2: SGHTA and FQGTGA. CDR3 in amino acids: CASSLFSSTDTQYF. CDR3 sequence (DNA): TGTGCCAGCAGCTTATTTTCTAGCACAGATACGCAGTATTTT.